The source of this T cell receptor (beta chain) is a study of vaccination effects on CD4 cells after COVID-19. Across the whole study: Post-vaccine draws lagged the second dose by a median of 72 days.

Following 10 days of culture, CD4+ T cells were isolated. All participants had two doses of either the BNT162b2 or mRNA-1273 vaccine. On this clone: As yet, its antigen is unknown.

Data came from immunoSEQ multiplex PCR; TCRdb stores just in-frame clones and leaves some out. The sample has some 47,000 clones; approximately 70% are singletons. This CDR3 is 17 amino acids long. Trimming pared 4 bases from V and 4 bases from J, leaving 20 bases between. The V gene's germline CDR1 is LGHDT and CDR2 YNNKEL (reference sequence). This receptor was identified in a human donor who received a COVID-19 vaccine. The V and J genes are TRBV3-1 (or the pseudogene TRBV3-2) and TRBJ2-4; D not certain. Sequenced material: CD4+ T cells from PBMCs cultured without peptide, taken after COVID-19 vaccination. The CDR3 DNA follows: TGTGCCAGCAGCCGAGTCCATCCTTTGCAAAGAAAAAACATTCAGTACTTC. Its protein product is CASSRVHPLQRKNIQYF.